Sequencing of this T cell receptor (beta chain) was carried out in a study of T-cell reconstitution after alpha-beta-depleted transplantation in children. In germline, CDR1 is SQVTM, CDR2 ANQGSEA. The V segment lost 7 bases and the J segment 3 bases; nucleotides outside the gene matches: 5. This CDR3 is built from 13 residues. Unique molecular identifiers featured in how the TCRbeta library was prepared. From the PCR reads, TCRdb called clonotypes with MiXCR, one entry per CDR3 protein. The sample yields 490,000 or so distinct CDR3 sequences, approximately 12% seen once. This clonotype was found a few times.

V gene TRBV29-1 combines with J gene TRBJ2-2, with 7 bases identical to TRBD1. This clonotype originated in a human donor who donated a stem cell graft to a child with combined immunodeficiency. The specimen was PBMCs from the stem cell graft donor, collected from the stem cell graft. CDR3 region: CSGAGGDTGELFF. CDR3 coding DNA: TGCAGCGGCGCAGGGGGAGACACCGGGGAGCTGTTTTTT.